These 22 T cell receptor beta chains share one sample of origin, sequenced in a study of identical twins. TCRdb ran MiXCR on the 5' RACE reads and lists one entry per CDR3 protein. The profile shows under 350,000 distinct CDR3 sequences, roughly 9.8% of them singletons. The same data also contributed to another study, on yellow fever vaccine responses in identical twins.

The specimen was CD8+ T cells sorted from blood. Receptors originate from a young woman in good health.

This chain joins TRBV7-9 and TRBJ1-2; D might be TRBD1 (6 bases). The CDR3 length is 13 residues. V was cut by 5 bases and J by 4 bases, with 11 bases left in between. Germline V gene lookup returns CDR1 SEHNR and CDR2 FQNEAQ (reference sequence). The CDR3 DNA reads TGTGCCAGCAGCCATGGACAGTCCTATGGCTACACCTTC. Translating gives CASSHGQSYGYTF. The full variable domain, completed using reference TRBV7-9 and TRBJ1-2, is DTGVSQNPRHKITKRGQNVTFRCDPISEHNRLYWYRQTLGQGPEFLTYFQNEAQLEKSRLLSDRFSAERPKGSFSTLEIQRTEQGDSAMYLCASSHGQSYGYTFGSGTRLTVV.

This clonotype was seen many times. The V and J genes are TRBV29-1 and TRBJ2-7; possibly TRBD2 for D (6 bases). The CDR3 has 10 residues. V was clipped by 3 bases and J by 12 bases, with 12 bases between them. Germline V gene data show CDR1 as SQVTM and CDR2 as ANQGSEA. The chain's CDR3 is CSVEGGQRYF. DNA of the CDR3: TGCAGCGTTGAGGGGGGTCAGCGGTACTTC.

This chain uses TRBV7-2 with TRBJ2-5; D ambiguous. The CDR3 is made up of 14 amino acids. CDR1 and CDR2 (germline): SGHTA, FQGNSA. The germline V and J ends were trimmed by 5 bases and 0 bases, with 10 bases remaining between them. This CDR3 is CASSADDNQETQYF. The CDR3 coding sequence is TGTGCCAGCAGCGCAGACGACAACCAAGAGACCCAGTACTTC. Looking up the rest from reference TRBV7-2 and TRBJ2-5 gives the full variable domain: GAGVSQSPSNKVTEKGKDVELRCDPISGHTALYWYRQSLGQGLEFLIYFQGNSAPDKSGLPSDRFSAERTGGSVSTLTIQRTQQEDSAVYLCASSADDNQETQYFGPGTRLLVL.

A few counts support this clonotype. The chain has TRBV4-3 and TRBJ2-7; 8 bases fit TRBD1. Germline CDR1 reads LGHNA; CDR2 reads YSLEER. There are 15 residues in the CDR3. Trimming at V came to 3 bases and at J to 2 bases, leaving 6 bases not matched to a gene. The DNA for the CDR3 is TGCGCCAGCAGCCAGGATGCCAGGGGGCCCTACGAGCAGTACTTC. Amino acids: CASSQDARGPYEQYF.

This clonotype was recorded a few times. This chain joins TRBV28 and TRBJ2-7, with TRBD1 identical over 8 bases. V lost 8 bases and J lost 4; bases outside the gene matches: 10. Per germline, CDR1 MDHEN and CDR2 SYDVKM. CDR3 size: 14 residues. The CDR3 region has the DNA TGTGCCAGCGGACCCACAGGGGGTAGGTACGAGCAGTACTTC. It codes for CASGPTGGRYEQYF.

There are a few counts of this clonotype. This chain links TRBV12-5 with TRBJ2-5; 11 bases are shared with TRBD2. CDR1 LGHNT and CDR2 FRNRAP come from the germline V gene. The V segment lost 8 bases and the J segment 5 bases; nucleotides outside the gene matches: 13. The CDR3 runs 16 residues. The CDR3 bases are TGTGCTAGTCAGCCGAACGGACTAGCGGGTTGGGAGACCCAGTACTTC. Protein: CASQPNGLAGWETQYF.

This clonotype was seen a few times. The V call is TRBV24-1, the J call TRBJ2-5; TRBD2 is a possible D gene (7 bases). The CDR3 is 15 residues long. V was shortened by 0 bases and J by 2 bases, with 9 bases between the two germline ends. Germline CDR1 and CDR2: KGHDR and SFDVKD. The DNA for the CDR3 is TGTGCCACCAGTGATTTGAAGGGGGGGCAAGAGACCCAGTACTTC. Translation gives CATSDLKGGQETQYF.

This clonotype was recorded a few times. This chain's CDR3 is CATAPDREHYPDYGYTF. The CDR3 DNA is TGTGCCACCGCTCCGGACAGGGAACATTATCCAGACTATGGCTACACCTTC. The gene calls are TRBV10-3 and TRBJ1-2; 8 bases map to TRBD1. Per germline, CDR1 ENHRY and CDR2 SYGVKD. V dropped 10 bases and J dropped 3; count of bases not matched to a gene: 19. This CDR3 is built from 17 residues.

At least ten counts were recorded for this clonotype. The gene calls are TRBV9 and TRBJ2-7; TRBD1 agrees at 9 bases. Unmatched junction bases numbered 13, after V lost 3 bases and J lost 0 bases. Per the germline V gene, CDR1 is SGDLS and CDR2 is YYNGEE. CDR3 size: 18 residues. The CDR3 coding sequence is TGTGCCAGCAGCGCAGAAGCGAAGGGGACAGGGAGCTCCTACGAGCAGTACTTC. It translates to CASSAEAKGTGSSYEQYF.

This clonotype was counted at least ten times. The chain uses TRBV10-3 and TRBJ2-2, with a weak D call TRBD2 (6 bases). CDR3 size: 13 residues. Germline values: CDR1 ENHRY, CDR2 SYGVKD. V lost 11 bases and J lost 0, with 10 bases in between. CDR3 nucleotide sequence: TGTGCCGTAGCGGAGGCGAACACCGGGGAGCTGTTTTTT. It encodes CAVAEANTGELFF.

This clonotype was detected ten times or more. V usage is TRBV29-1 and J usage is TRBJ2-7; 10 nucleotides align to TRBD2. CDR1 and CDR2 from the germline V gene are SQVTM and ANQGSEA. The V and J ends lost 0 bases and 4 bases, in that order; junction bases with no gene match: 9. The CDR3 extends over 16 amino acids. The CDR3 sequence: CSVEDGSGRGFYEQYF. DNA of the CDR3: TGCAGCGTTGAAGATGGAAGCGGGAGGGGGTTTTACGAGCAGTACTTC.

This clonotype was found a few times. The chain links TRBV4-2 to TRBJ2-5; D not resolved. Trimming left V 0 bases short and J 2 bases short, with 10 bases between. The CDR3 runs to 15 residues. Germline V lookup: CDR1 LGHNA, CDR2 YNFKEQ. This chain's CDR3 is CASSQESALQETQYF. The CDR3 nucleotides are TGTGCCAGCAGCCAAGAGTCTGCACTACAAGAGACCCAGTACTTC.

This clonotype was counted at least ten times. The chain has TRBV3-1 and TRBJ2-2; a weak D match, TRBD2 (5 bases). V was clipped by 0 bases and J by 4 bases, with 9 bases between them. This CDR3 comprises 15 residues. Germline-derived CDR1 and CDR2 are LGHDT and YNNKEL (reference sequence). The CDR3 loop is CASSQDGGSTGELFF. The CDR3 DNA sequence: TGTGCCAGCAGCCAAGATGGAGGATCCACCGGGGAGCTGTTTTTT. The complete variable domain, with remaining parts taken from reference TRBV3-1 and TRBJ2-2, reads DTAVSQTPKYLVTQMGNDKSIKCEQNLGHDTMYWYKQDSKKFLKIMFSYNNKELIINETVPNRFSPKSPDKAHLNLHINSLELGDSAVYFCASSQDGGSTGELFFGEGSRLTVL.

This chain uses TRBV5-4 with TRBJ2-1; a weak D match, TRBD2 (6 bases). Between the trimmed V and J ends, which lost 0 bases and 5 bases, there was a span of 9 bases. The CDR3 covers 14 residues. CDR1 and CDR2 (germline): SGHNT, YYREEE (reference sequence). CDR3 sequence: CASSLEGLNNEQFF. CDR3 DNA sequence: TGTGCCAGCAGCTTGGAGGGACTTAACAATGAGCAGTTCTTC.

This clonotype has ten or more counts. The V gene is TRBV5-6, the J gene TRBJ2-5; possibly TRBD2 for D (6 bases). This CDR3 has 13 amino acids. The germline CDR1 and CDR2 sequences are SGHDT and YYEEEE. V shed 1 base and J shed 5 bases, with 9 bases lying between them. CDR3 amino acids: CASSLPSDETQYF. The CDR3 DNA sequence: TGTGCCAGCAGCTTGCCTAGCGATGAGACCCAGTACTTC.

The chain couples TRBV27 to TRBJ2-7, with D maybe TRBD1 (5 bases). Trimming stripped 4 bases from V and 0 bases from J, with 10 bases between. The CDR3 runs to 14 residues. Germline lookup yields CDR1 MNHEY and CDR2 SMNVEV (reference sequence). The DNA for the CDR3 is TGTGCCAGCAGTTGGGCAGGGAACTCCTACGAGCAGTACTTC. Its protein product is CASSWAGNSYEQYF.

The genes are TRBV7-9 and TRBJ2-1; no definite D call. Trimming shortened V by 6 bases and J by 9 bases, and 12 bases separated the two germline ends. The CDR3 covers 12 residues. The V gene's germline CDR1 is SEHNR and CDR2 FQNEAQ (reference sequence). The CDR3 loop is CASRTSEFEQFF. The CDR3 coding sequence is TGTGCCAGCAGGACGAGCGAGTTTGAGCAGTTCTTC. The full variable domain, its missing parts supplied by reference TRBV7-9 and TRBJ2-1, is DTGVSQNPRHKITKRGQNVTFRCDPISEHNRLYWYRQTLGQGPEFLTYFQNEAQLEKSRLLSDRFSAERPKGSFSTLEIQRTEQGDSAMYLCASRTSEFEQFFGPGTRLTVL.

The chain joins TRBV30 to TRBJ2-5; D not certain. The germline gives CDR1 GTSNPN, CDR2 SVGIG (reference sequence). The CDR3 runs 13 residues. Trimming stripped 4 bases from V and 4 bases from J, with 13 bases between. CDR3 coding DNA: TGTGCCTGGAAAATTTACCGGGCAGAGACCCAGTACTTC. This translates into CAWKIYRAETQYF. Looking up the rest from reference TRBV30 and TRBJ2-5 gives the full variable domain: SQTIHQWPATLVQPVGSPLSLECTVEGTSNPNLYWYRQAAGRGLQLLFYSVGIGQISSEVPQNLSASRPQDRQFILSSKKLLLSDSGFYLCAWKIYRAETQYFGPGTRLLVL.

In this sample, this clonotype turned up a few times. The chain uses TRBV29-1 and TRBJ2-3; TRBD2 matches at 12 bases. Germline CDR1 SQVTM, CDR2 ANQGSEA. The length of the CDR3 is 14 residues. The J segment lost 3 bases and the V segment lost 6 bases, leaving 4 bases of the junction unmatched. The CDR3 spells CSVASGGATDTQYF. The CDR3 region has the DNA TGCAGCGTGGCTAGCGGGGGGGCGACAGATACGCAGTATTTT.

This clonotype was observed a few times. As DNA, the CDR3 is TGTGCCAGCAGTTCCGGGAGGAACACTGAAGCTTTCTTT. Translation: CASSSGRNTEAFF. The chain recombines TRBV12-3 or TRBV12-4 with TRBJ1-1; unclear D gene. The CDR3 sequence is 13 residues long. The V end was cut by 4 bases, the J end by 1 base, with 7 bases between.

The CDR3 spells CSAITSTWENFVSYEQYF. The CDR3 DNA reads as TGCAGTGCTATAACCTCGACATGGGAGAATTTCGTATCCTACGAGCAGTACTTC. The chain uses TRBV20-1 and TRBJ2-7, with D perhaps matching TRBD2 (5 bases). V lost 4 bases and J 1 base, leaving 26 bases between the germline ends. This CDR3 has 18 amino acids. Germline loops: CDR1 DFQATT, CDR2 SNEGSKA (reference sequence).

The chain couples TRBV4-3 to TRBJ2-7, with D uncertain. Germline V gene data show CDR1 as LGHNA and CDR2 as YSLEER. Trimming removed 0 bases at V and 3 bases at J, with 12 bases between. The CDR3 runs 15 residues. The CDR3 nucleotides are TGCGCCAGCAGCCAAGAGGCCGCGAGTCACTACGAGCAGTACTTC. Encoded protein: CASSQEAASHYEQYF.